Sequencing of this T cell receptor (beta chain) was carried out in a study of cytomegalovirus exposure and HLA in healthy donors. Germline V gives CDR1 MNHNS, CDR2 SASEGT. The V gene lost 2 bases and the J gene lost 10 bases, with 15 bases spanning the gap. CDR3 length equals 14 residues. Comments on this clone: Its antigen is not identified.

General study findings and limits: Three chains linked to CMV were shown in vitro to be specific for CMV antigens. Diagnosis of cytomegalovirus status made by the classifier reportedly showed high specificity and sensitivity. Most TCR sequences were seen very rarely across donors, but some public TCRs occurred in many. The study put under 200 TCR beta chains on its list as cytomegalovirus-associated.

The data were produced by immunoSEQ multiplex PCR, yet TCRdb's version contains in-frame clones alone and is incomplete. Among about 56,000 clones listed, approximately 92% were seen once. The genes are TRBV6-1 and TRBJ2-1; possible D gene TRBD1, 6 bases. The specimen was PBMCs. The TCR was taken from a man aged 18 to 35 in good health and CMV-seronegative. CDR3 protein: CASSERQVVREQFF. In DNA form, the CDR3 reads TGTGCCAGCAGTGAAAGACAGGTAGTAAGGGAGCAGTTCTTC.